The 7 T cell receptor beta chains below come from one sample, sequenced in a study of T cell responses to AZD1222 COVID-19 vaccine. Using immunoSEQ multiplex PCR, the repertoire was profiled, and TCRdb retains in-frame clones only, with some absent. This sample yields 130,000 to 150,000 clones, of which approximately 90% are seen a single time; roughly 1.7% belongs to the top ten. The specimen comprised peripheral blood, sampled on day 0 of AZD1222 vaccination. These receptors came from an adult in good health.

V is TRBV3-1 (or the pseudogene TRBV3-2) and J is TRBJ1-1; D is undetermined. CDR1 is LGHDT and CDR2 is YNNKEL in the germline V gene (reference sequence). The CDR3 is 15 residues long. Trimming removed 0 bases at V and 8 bases at J, with 16 bases between. CDR3 in amino acids: CASSQETVGLQEAFF. CDR3 in DNA: TGTGCCAGCAGCCAAGAAACAGTAGGACTACAAGAAGCTTTCTTT.

This chain links TRBV14 with TRBJ1-1; 7 nucleotides agree with TRBD1. Losses at the gene ends were 3 bases for V and 0 bases for J; bases not matched to a gene: 13. Germline V gene data show CDR1 as SGHDN and CDR2 as FVKESK. The CDR3 has 18 residues. The CDR3 sequence: CASSQIQGGRRLNTEAFF. CDR3 sequence (DNA): TGTGCCAGCAGCCAGATTCAGGGGGGCCGACGGTTGAACACTGAAGCTTTCTTT. Full variable domain (missing parts from reference TRBV14 and TRBJ1-1): EAGVTQFPSHSVIEKGQTVTLRCDPISGHDNLYWYRRVMGKEIKFLLHFVKESKQDESGMPNNRFLAERTGGTYSTLKVQPAELEDSGVYFCASSQIQGGRRLNTEAFFGQGTRLTVV.

The genes are TRBV2 and TRBJ2-7; TRBD1 aligns across 11 bases. Germline V CDR1 and CDR2: SNHLY, FYNNEI. This CDR3 is built from 13 residues. J lost 6 bases, V lost 6 bases, and 4 bases had no gene match. CDR3 sequence reads: CASSQGTGGEQYF. DNA for the CDR3: TGTGCCAGCAGCCAGGGGACAGGGGGCGAGCAGTACTTC.

The chain recombines TRBV7-3 with TRBJ2-7, with 11 bases identical to TRBD1. Germline loops: CDR1 SGHTA, CDR2 FQGTGA. The ends lost 5 bases at V and 6 bases at J; junction bases unmatched: 15. The CDR3 spans 17 residues. Here the CDR3 DNA reads TGTGCCAGCAGCCCTCACCTAGGGACAGGGGGAATGGGCGAGCAGTACTTC. Translated: CASSPHLGTGGMGEQYF.

The rearrangement links TRBV29-1 to TRBJ1-2; D unresolved. Germline V gives CDR1 SQVTM, CDR2 ANQGSEA. The CDR3 has 12 amino acids. V was pared by 2 bases and J by 8 bases, with 12 bases between. This CDR3 reads CSVELAMPGYTF. The CDR3 DNA reads as TGCAGCGTTGAACTCGCTATGCCGGGCTACACCTTC.

This sequence joins TRBV27 and TRBJ1-2; 11 bases are shared with TRBD1. CDR3 length: 17 residues. Trimming cost V 5 bases and J 4 bases; bases outside gene matches: 12. Germline V gives CDR1 MNHEY, CDR2 SMNVEV (reference sequence). CDR3 amino acids: CASSTFGTGGLGYGYTF. As DNA, the CDR3 is TGTGCCAGCAGTACGTTCGGGACAGGGGGTCTCGGCTATGGCTACACCTTC.

The genes are TRBV5-1 and TRBJ2-5; D is unresolved. This CDR3 contains 13 residues. Per the germline V gene, CDR1 is SGHRS and CDR2 is YFSETQ. V was cut by 6 bases and J by 5 bases, with 14 bases left in between. CDR3 sequence: CASKDQGWETQYF. The CDR3, as DNA: TGCGCCAGCAAGGACCAAGGCTGGGAGACCCAGTACTTC.